This TCR beta chain derives from a study of tumour-infiltrating T cells in Burkitt lymphoma. Looking at the study overall: Repertoire clonality predicted overall and progression-free survival.

Germline lookup yields CDR1 LGHNT and CDR2 FRNRAP. V trimming: 7 bases; J trimming: 7 bases; junction bases outside the gene matches: 12. The CDR3 is 15 residues long. Sequencing used immunoSEQ multiplex PCR; TCRdb keeps in-frame clones, though not all of them. The data hold over 1,500 clones, with over 15% observed a single time. This clonotype originated in a human donor with diffuse large B-cell lymphoma. The sequenced sample consisted of tumor tissue. The chain links TRBV12-5 to TRBJ1-5, with TRBD1 matching 8 bases. In DNA form, the CDR3 reads TGTGCTAGTGCCCCGTTAGGACAGGGAGGCCAGCCCCAGCATTTT. It is translated as CASAPLGQGGQPQHF.